This entry features one TCR beta chain sequence. Libraries were prepared by immunoSEQ multiplex PCR; TCRdb keeps only in-frame clonotypes and omits some of them. Here the sample spans 200,000 to 250,000 clones, about 86% being singletons. The data stem from a study of blood T cell repertoires in COVID-19. This TCR was sampled from a woman younger than 45 who had been exposed to COVID-19. The specimen was PBMCs or T cells enriched from blood (not recorded which).

CDR3 protein: CAISRQGQGADTQYF. In DNA form, the CDR3 reads TGTGCCATCAGTCGACAGGGACAGGGGGCAGATACGCAGTATTTT. V and J are TRBV10-3 and TRBJ2-3, with 11 bases lining up with TRBD1. This CDR3 has 15 residues. The V gene's germline CDR1 is ENHRY and CDR2 SYGVKD. V was pared by 5 bases and J by 4 bases, with 5 bases of the junction left unmatched.